These T cell receptor beta chains were read from a single sample in a study of Ad26.COV2.S vaccination and SARS-CoV-2 variants. Generated by immunoSEQ multiplex PCR, the TCRdb table keeps only in-frame clones and is missing some. The table shows about 370,000 clones, with about 91% occurring only once. The source was peripheral blood, collected in a trial of Ad26.COV2.S vaccine versus placebo. All receptors come from a person aged 18-65 years who received the Ad26.COV2.S COVID-19 vaccine or a placebo. Both conserved end residues are part of each CDR3. The D gene is left open where the match is weak. Size is omitted from some rows. Given values are once, few, many or a class for expanded clones.

>TRBD1|TRBV28|.|TRBJ1-5
TGTGCCAGCAGTTTGGACAGGGCTCAGCCCCAGCATTTT
CASSLDRAQPQHF
>.|TRBV28|.|TRBJ2-1
TGTGCCAGCGGGGCAGGCGCGCAGTTCTTC
CASGAGAQFF
>.|TRBV5-6|once|TRBJ1-5
TGTGCCAGCAGCTTGGGAGGGGATGGCAATCAGCCCCAGCATTTT
CASSLGGDGNQPQHF
>.|TRBV15|.|TRBJ2-7
TGTGCCACCAGCAGAGATCTCGGCGGTTCCTACGAGCAGTACTTC
CATSRDLGGSYEQYF
>.|TRBV7-2|.|TRBJ1-4
TGTGCCAGCAGCGCAAGCTTTTATGAAAAACTGTTTTTT
CASSASFYEKLFF
>TRBD2|TRBV11-3|once|TRBJ2-7
TGTGCCAGCAGCTTACGCGGGAGTGCCTACGAGCAGTACTTC
CASSLRGSAYEQYF
>.|TRBV28|.|TRBJ2-5
TGTGCCACCGGGACGGAGACCCAAGAGACCCAGTACTTC
CATGTETQETQYF
>TRBD1|TRBV7-2|.|TRBJ1-5
TGTGCCAGCAGCGATAGGGACAGGGGTACGCAGCCCCAGCATTTT
CASSDRDRGTQPQHF
>.|TRBV12-3/TRBV12-4|.|TRBJ1-4
TGTGCCAGCAGTCTAGACAGTAATGAAAAACTGTTTTTT
CASSLDSNEKLFF
>TRBD1|TRBV7-6|.|TRBJ2-3
TGTGCCAGCAGCTTAGCGGCAGGGGGCAAAGATACGCAGTATTTT
CASSLAAGGKDTQYF
>TRBD2|TRBV5-4|once|TRBJ2-3
TGTGCCAGCAGCTGGGGACTAGCGGGGGGGGTAGATACGCAGTATTTT
CASSWGLAGGVDTQYF
>.|TRBV5-1|.|TRBJ2-6
TGCGCCAGCAGCACCGGAAGGGGCCGTAGTGGGGCCAACGTCCTGACTTTC
CASSTGRGRSGANVLTF
>.|TRBV27|.|TRBJ1-5
TGTGCCAGCAGTCCCCAGGGTTTTCAGCCCCAGCATTTT
CASSPQGFQPQHF
>.|TRBV7-2|.|TRBJ1-4
TGTGCCAGCAGCCCCCTGAGGACTTATAATGAAAAACTGTTTTTT
CASSPLRTYNEKLFF
>TRBD2|TRBV4-1|.|TRBJ2-1
TGCGCCAGCAGCCAAAGACTAGCGGGAGGCGAGAACTCCTACAATGAGCAGTTCTTC
CASSQRLAGGENSYNEQFF
>.|TRBV9|.|TRBJ2-2
TGTGCCAGCAGCCCCCAGGCCGGCAGGAACACCGGGGAGCTGTTTTTT
CASSPQAGRNTGELFF
>.|TRBV9|.|TRBJ1-3
TGTGCCAGCAGCGTAGATGGTGGCTCTGGAAACACCATATATTTT
CASSVDGGSGNTIYF
>TRBD1|TRBV6-5|.|TRBJ1-3
TGTGCCAGCAGGCGGACAGGGCCGGGAAACACCATATATTTT
CASRRTGPGNTIYF
>.|TRBV3-1/TRBV3-2|.|TRBJ1-4
TGTGCCAGCAGCCACGGGATGGGCCCAACTAATGAAAAACTGTTTTTT
CASSHGMGPTNEKLFF
>.|TRBV5-4|.|TRBJ1-5
TGTGCCAGCAGCTTGATGGGGGCAAGCAATCAGCCCCAGCATTTT
CASSLMGASNQPQHF
>.|TRBV3-1/TRBV3-2|.|TRBJ2-1
TGTGCCAGCAGCCCCCGACATGGGGGCAATGAGCAGTTCTTC
CASSPRHGGNEQFF
>.|TRBV6-5|once|TRBJ1-4
TGTGCCAGCAGGAAGGGGGGAGGGCTTTATGAAAAACTGTTTTTT
CASRKGGGLYEKLFF
>TRBD2|TRBV9|.|TRBJ2-2
TGTGCCAGCAGCGCGAGCCCATCCCGGGGGGCCGGGGAGCTGTTTTTT
CASSASPSRGAGELFF
>.|TRBV4-1|.|TRBJ1-2
TGCGCCAGCAGCCAAGAGGGCAGCCATAACTATGGCTACACCTTC
CASSQEGSHNYGYTF
>TRBD2|TRBV11-3|.|TRBJ2-3
TGTGCCAGCAGCGCGTGGTCCCCTGAGACTAGCGGGAGCACAGATACGCAGTATTTT
CASSAWSPETSGSTDTQYF
>.|TRBV4-3|once|TRBJ1-2
TGCGCCAGCAGCCAAGAAATTATGGGGTCGAACTATGGCTACACCTTC
CASSQEIMGSNYGYTF
>.|TRBV29-1|.|TRBJ2-1
TGCAGCGCCGAAGGGTACGGGACCTACAATGAGCAGTTCTTC
CSAEGYGTYNEQFF
>TRBD1|TRBV19|once|TRBJ1-1
TGTGCCAGCCGGACAGGTCCGAACACTGAAGCTTTCTTT
CASRTGPNTEAFF
>.|TRBV7-9|few|TRBJ1-2
TGTGCCAGCAGCTCCGGGGTAGATTTTCTCTATGGCTACACCTTC
CASSSGVDFLYGYTF
>.|TRBV6-5|.|TRBJ1-1
TGTGCCAGCAGCCCCGACGTGAACACTGAAGCTTTCTTT
CASSPDVNTEAFF
>TRBD2|TRBV5-4|.|TRBJ2-5
TGTGCCAGCAGCTTGGCGGGAGGGGAGACCCAGTACTTC
CASSLAGGETQYF